Listed below are T cell receptor beta chains from one sample, sequenced in a study of identical twins. TCRdb processed the 5' RACE reads anew with MiXCR; each CDR3 protein has one entry. The table shows approximately 410,000 distinct CDR3 sequences, with around 18% occurring only once. The specimen sequenced was naive T cells sorted from blood. These TCRs come from a man aged 45-60 years in good health. Both conserved end residues are part of each CDR3. A D gene is named only where the DNA matches it firmly. The size field is filled for only some rows; it gives once, few, many or a size class.

TRBJ2-3,TRBV15,few,TRBD1,CATRAGTGNTDTQYF,TGTGCCACCCGGGCCGGGACAGGGAACACAGATACGCAGTATTTT
TRBJ2-3,TRBV28,many,TRBD2,CASSPFGAGGPNPYTDTQYF,TGTGCCAGCAGTCCTTTTGGAGCGGGAGGCCCTAACCCTTACACAGATACGCAGTATTTT
TRBJ1-2,TRBV7-7,few,TRBD1,CASRNRQGEVTF,TGTGCTAGCAGAAATCGTCAGGGGGAGGTCACCTTC
TRBJ2-1,TRBV6-5,few,TRBD2,CASSYSNSRLAGAREFF,TGTGCCAGCAGTTACTCGAACTCCCGACTAGCGGGGGCACGGGAGTTCTTC
TRBJ2-7,TRBV10-3,few,TRBD1,CAISDPVSPGQRSSYEQYF,TGTGCCATCAGTGACCCTGTGTCGCCGGGACAGCGGAGCTCCTACGAGCAGTACTTC
TRBJ2-1,TRBV7-8,NA,NA,CASSLVVPGRSYNEQFF,TGTGCCAGCAGCTTAGTAGTTCCGGGACGCTCCTACAATGAGCAGTTCTTC
TRBJ2-2,TRBV7-3,many,NA,CASSQIGGSTGELFF,TGTGCCAGCAGCCAGATTGGAGGTTCCACCGGGGAGCTGTTTTTT
TRBJ2-3,TRBV5-4,NA,TRBD2,CASSLKRDPAVDTQYF,TGTGCCAGCAGCTTGAAGCGGGACCCAGCTGTCGATACGCAGTATTTT
TRBJ2-7,TRBV4-1,few,NA,CASSQAKGREQYF,TGCGCCAGCAGCCAAGCTAAGGGGCGCGAGCAGTACTTC
TRBJ2-3,TRBV5-1,NA,TRBD2,CASSLASSGGRFGTDTQYF,TGCGCCAGCAGCTTGGCCTCTAGCGGGGGGCGCTTCGGCACAGATACGCAGTATTTT
TRBJ2-3,TRBV20-1,many,NA,CSASFRLASTDTQYF,TGCAGTGCTAGTTTTAGGCTAGCGAGCACAGATACGCAGTATTTT
TRBJ1-5,TRBV21-1,NA,NA,CASSKRGANQPQHF,TGTGCCAGCAGCAAACGGGGGGCTAATCAGCCCCAGCATTTT
TRBJ2-7,TRBV7-9,few,TRBD2,CASSTTGTTQTYEQYF,TGTGCCAGCAGCACGACCGGGACTACCCAAACCTACGAGCAGTACTTC
TRBJ1-1,TRBV7-9,NA,NA,CASSRSMNTEAFF,TGTGCCAGCAGCCGGAGCATGAACACTGAAGCTTTCTTT
TRBJ2-2,TRBV12-3/TRBV12-4,NA,NA,CASNLIGRSNTGELFF,TGTGCCAGCAACTTAATAGGACGATCGAACACCGGGGAGCTGTTTTTT
TRBJ2-7,TRBV29-1,NA,TRBD2,CSAATSGAGRHYEQYF,TGCAGCGCTGCGACTAGCGGGGCCGGCCGTCACTACGAGCAGTACTTC
TRBJ2-7,TRBV28,NA,TRBD1,CASSAGTGGSYEQYF,TGTGCCAGCAGTGCCGGGACAGGGGGCTCCTACGAGCAGTACTTC
TRBJ1-5,TRBV6-2/TRBV6-3,NA,TRBD1,CASSTGGHQPQHF,TGTGCCAGCAGTACAGGGGGTCATCAGCCCCAGCATTTT
TRBJ2-1,TRBV12-3/TRBV12-4,NA,TRBD2,CASSSKREPANEQFF,TGTGCCAGCAGTTCTAAGCGGGAGCCGGCGAATGAGCAGTTCTTC
TRBJ2-1,TRBV4-3,few,TRBD2,CASSIRAGGAEQFF,TGCGCCAGCAGCATAAGAGCGGGAGGCGCTGAGCAGTTCTTC
TRBJ2-1,TRBV6-1,NA,TRBD2,CASSSGITYNEQFF,TGTGCCAGCTCTAGCGGGATAACCTACAATGAGCAGTTCTTC
TRBJ2-7,TRBV20-1,NA,NA,CSARVQERADEQYF,TGCAGTGCTAGAGTCCAGGAGAGGGCGGACGAGCAGTACTTC
TRBJ2-1,TRBV7-9,many,TRBD1,CASSTMTGGNEQFF,TGTGCCAGCAGTACTATGACAGGGGGCAATGAGCAGTTCTTC
TRBJ2-7,TRBV6-2/TRBV6-3,NA,TRBD2,CASSRTSGGAYEQYF,TGTGCCAGCAGTCGGACTAGCGGGGGGGCCTACGAGCAGTACTTC
TRBJ2-1,TRBV12-3/TRBV12-4,many,TRBD2,CASSLLAGGLDEQFF,TGTGCCAGCAGTTTACTAGCGGGAGGTTTGGATGAGCAGTTCTTC
TRBJ1-4,TRBV27,NA,NA,CASRFVNRRPEKLFF,TGTGCCAGCAGATTTGTGAACAGGAGACCTGAAAAACTGTTTTTT
TRBJ1-1,TRBV10-3,NA,TRBD1,CATIGQGPTEAFF,TGTGCCACCATAGGACAGGGGCCCACTGAAGCTTTCTTT
TRBJ2-7,TRBV6-5,many,TRBD2,CASSYRTSGAYEQYF,TGTGCCAGCAGTTACCGGACTAGCGGGGCCTACGAGCAGTACTTC
TRBJ2-1,TRBV18,many,NA,CASSPTEIEQFF,TGTGCCAGCTCACCAACGGAAATTGAGCAGTTCTTC
TRBJ1-2,TRBV5-1,many,NA,CASSLSRGMSGYTF,TGCGCCAGCAGCTTGTCAAGGGGGATGAGTGGCTACACCTTC
TRBJ2-7,TRBV11-2,few,NA,CASRKKVGPLVSSYEQYF,TGTGCCAGCCGGAAGAAGGTGGGGCCCCTAGTTAGCTCCTACGAGCAGTACTTC
TRBJ2-1,TRBV6-1,NA,NA,CASRHRLDSAYNEQFF,TGTGCCAGCAGACACCGACTAGACAGCGCCTACAATGAGCAGTTCTTC
TRBJ2-7,TRBV4-3,NA,TRBD1,CASSQDADRDDYYEQYF,TGCGCCAGCAGCCAAGACGCGGACAGGGACGACTACTACGAGCAGTACTTC
TRBJ1-1,TRBV10-3,NA,NA,CAITVGQNTEAFF,TGTGCCATCACCGTTGGACAGAACACTGAAGCTTTCTTT
TRBJ2-2,TRBV12-3/TRBV12-4,NA,NA,CASSSPVATGELFF,TGTGCCAGCAGTTCCCCTGTGGCCACCGGGGAGCTGTTTTTT
TRBJ2-7,TRBV20-1,NA,NA,CSAGPRGVYEQYF,TGCAGTGCTGGACCTAGGGGCGTCTACGAGCAGTACTTC